This T cell receptor beta chain was captured by sequencing in a study of monozygotic twins with inflammatory bowel disease. TCRdb reprocessed the 5' RACE reads and stores each CDR3 protein as one record, lacking DNA. The specimen's table records about 160,000 distinct CDR3 sequences. The CDR3 covers 18 residues. On this clonotype itself: Its antigen is still unknown.

Study-wide results and limits: Relative clonotype sharing with others was diminished in IBD patients versus healthy twins, particularly with disease activity. Data gave no support to a single strong signal or clonotype associated with IBD.

This TCR derives from a human donor with ulcerative colitis or Crohn's disease, or a healthy co-twin of an affected twin (not recorded which). The sample consisted of blood. The chain is built from TRBV12-3 or TRBV12-4 and TRBJ1-5; TCRdb returns TRBD1, unconfirmable since there is no DNA. The CDR3 here is CASSFVDTTRWSNQPQHF.